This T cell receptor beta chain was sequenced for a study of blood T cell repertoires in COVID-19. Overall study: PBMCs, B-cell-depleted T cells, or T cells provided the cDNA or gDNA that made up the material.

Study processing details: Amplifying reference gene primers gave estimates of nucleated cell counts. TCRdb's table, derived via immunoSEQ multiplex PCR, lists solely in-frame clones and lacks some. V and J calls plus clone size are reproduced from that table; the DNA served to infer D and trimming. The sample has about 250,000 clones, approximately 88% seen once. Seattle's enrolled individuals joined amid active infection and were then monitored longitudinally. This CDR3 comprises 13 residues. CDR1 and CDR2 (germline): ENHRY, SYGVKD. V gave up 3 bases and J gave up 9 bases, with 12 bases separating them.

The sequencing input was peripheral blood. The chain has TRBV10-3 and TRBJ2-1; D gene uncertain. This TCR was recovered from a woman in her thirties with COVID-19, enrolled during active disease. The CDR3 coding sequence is TGTGCCATCAGTGATTACCAAGAGCCTGAGCAGTTCTTC. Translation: CAISDYQEPEQFF.